This T cell receptor (beta chain) was found in a study of OX40 agonist ivuxolimab in advanced cancers. Produced via immunoSEQ multiplex PCR; TCRdb's table is partial and in-frame only. This repertoire shows fewer than 90,000 clones, about 85% found once; its top ten account for 1.3%. The CDR3 totals 14 residues. Trimming pared 3 bases from V and 2 bases from J, leaving 10 bases between. Germline V lookup: CDR1 LNHDA, CDR2 SQIVND (reference sequence). Sequencing used CD4+ or CD8+ T cells sorted from blood, obtained in a trial of the OX40 agonist ivuxolimab. The receptor was isolated from an adult with an advanced solid tumor such as melanoma, head and neck, liver or kidney cancer. The chain is built from TRBV19 and TRBJ1-1; D is possibly TRBD1 (5 bases). The CDR3 is CASSMTVSNTEAFF. In DNA form, the CDR3 reads TGTGCCAGTAGTATGACAGTCTCCAACACTGAAGCTTTCTTT. The full variable domain, its missing parts supplied by reference TRBV19 and TRBJ1-1, is DGGITQSPKYLFRKEGQNVTLSCEQNLNHDAMYWYRQDPGQGLRLIYYSQIVNDFQKGDIAEGYSVSREKKESFPLTVTSAQKNPTAFYLCASSMTVSNTEAFFGQGTRLTVV.